One and the same sample provided the 8 T cell receptor beta chains below, sequenced in a study of identical twins. In TCRdb, the 5' RACE reads were re-called with MiXCR into one record per CDR3 protein. The data hold some 300,000 distinct CDR3 sequences, with 9% to 15% observed a single time. These data were also filed under a second study, of yellow fever vaccine responses in identical twins.

What was sequenced was CD8+ T cells sorted from blood. Receptor source: a woman younger than 35 in good health.

The chain recombines TRBV20-1 with TRBJ1-2; no reliable D call. The CDR3 consists of 14 residues. Between the trimmed V and J ends, which lost 1 base and 4 bases, there was a span of 13 bases. CDR1 is DFQATT, CDR2 SNEGSKA, per germline (reference sequence). The CDR3 DNA reads as TGCAGTGCTAGAGCGGGGAGCACTACCTATGGCTACACCTTC. Its protein product is CSARAGSTTYGYTF.

The chain recombines TRBV15 with TRBJ2-2; D tentatively fits TRBD1 or TRBD2 (5 bases each). Per the germline V gene, CDR1 is LNHNV and CDR2 is YYDKDF (reference sequence). The CDR3 contains 16 residues. V lost 0 bases and J lost 4, with 12 bases in between. CDR3 residues: CATSREATGGTGELFF. The CDR3 bases are TGTGCCACCAGCAGAGAAGCTACAGGAGGCACCGGGGAGCTGTTTTTT.

The genes are TRBV16 and TRBJ2-7; D remains ambiguous. Deletions cut 3 bases from V and 9 bases from J, with 12 bases between. Germline CDR1 and CDR2: KGHSY and FQNENV. This CDR3 has 12 amino acids. The CDR3 loop reads CASSQSNYWQYF. The DNA of the CDR3 is TGTGCCAGCAGCCAGTCAAATTACTGGCAGTACTTC. Looking up the rest from reference TRBV16 and TRBJ2-7 gives the full variable domain: GEEVAQTPKHLVRGEGQKAKLYCAPIKGHSYVFWYQQVLKNEFKFLISFQNENVFDETGMPKERFSAKCLPNSPCSLEIQATKLEDSAVYFCASSQSNYWQYFGPGTRLTVT.

The sample holds many counts of this clonotype. The chain carries TRBV15 and TRBJ2-5; D remains ambiguous. CDR3 size: 15 residues. CDR1 is LNHNV and CDR2 is YYDKDF in the germline V gene (reference sequence). Trimming cost V 0 bases and J 1 base, with 9 bases left between them. Here the CDR3 reads CATSRDDNFQETQYF. For the CDR3, the DNA is TGTGCCACCAGCAGAGACGACAATTTCCAAGAGACCCAGTACTTC.

This rearrangement joins TRBV6-5 to TRBJ2-2, with a possible D match to TRBD1 (5 bases). The CDR3 runs 16 residues. Between the trimmed V and J ends, which lost 2 bases and 4 bases, there was a span of 14 bases. CDR1 is MNHEY, CDR2 SVGAGI, per germline. Written as DNA, the CDR3 is TGTGCCAGCAGTTACCACAGGACGGACCTCACCGGGGAGCTGTTTTTT. Amino acid sequence: CASSYHRTDLTGELFF.

The rearrangement uses TRBV21-1 and TRBJ2-3. TRBV21-1 has pseudogene status. The CDR3 totals 15 residues. The CDR3 DNA reads as TGTGCCAGCAGCCCTGGATTTCCGAGTTTGGATACGCAGTATTTT. Amino acid sequence: CASSPGFPSLDTQYF.

The chain uses TRBV15 and TRBJ2-1, with 11 bases identical to TRBD2. Germline values: CDR1 LNHNV, CDR2 YYDKDF (reference sequence). The CDR3 loop spans 13 amino acids. V was pared by 4 bases and J by 9 bases, with 2 bases of the junction left unmatched. As DNA, the CDR3 is TGTGCCACCAGCATGACTAGCGGGGTTGAGCAGTTCTTC. It translates to CATSMTSGVEQFF.

This clonotype turned up a few times. The chain's CDR3 is CSARDMEGVGYNEQFF. The CDR3 bases are TGCAGTGCTAGAGATATGGAGGGAGTAGGCTACAATGAGCAGTTCTTC. The chain is built from TRBV20-1 and TRBJ2-1; maybe TRBD2 (6 bases). Trimming removed 0 bases at V and 3 bases at J, with 15 bases between. The CDR3 is 16 amino acids. Per the germline V gene, CDR1 is DFQATT and CDR2 is SNEGSKA (reference sequence).